This TCR beta chain emerged from a study of blood T cells in healthy people across ages. Overall study results and limits: Comparison with aged donors showed that long-lived donors had more naive CD4+ cells and higher diversity.

The CDR3 is 18 amino acids. Trimming removed 4 bases from V and 5 bases from J; junction bases left unmatched: 17. For the second PCR, which ran for about 6 to 11 cycles, a sample-barcoded 5' primer and a J-beta primer mix were used. A template-switch adaptor containing 12 random nucleotides labeled each cDNA molecule. TCRdb analysed the 5' RACE reads with MiXCR anew, one entry per CDR3 protein. The data contain 1.5 million to 2 million distinct CDR3 sequences, roughly 32% of them singletons. Comments on this clonotype: As yet, its antigen is unknown.

V and J are TRBV12-3 or TRBV12-4 and TRBJ2-1; 7 bases match TRBD2. The sequenced sample was blood. The TCR originated in a woman aged 30 to 39 in good health. The CDR3 sequence: CASSWRGTPRVMDNEQFF. The CDR3 DNA reads TGTGCCAGCAGTTGGCGGGGGACCCCCAGGGTCATGGACAATGAGCAGTTCTTC.